Below are 30 T cell receptor beta chains sequenced from a single sample in a study of T cell responses to AZD1222 COVID-19 vaccine. Some clones are missing from TCRdb's copy, which holds only in-frame ones; the method was immunoSEQ multiplex PCR. Of 170,000 or so clones listed, just over 90% are singletons. The sample was peripheral blood, taken on day 0 of AZD1222 vaccination. The receptors were gathered from an adult in good health.

The chain is built from TRBV4-2 and TRBJ2-7; 9 bases are a match to TRBD2. The trim removed 0 bases at V and 0 bases at J, leaving 0 bases unmatched. This CDR3 has 15 residues. Germline V gene data show CDR1 as LGHNA and CDR2 as YNFKEQ. The CDR3 DNA follows: TGTGCCAGCAGCCAAGATAGCGGGAGCTCCTACGAGCAGTACTTC. Amino acids: CASSQDSGSSYEQYF.

The rearrangement links TRBV30 to TRBJ2-3; D is uncertain. V was clipped by 2 bases and J by 1 base, with 4 bases between them. Germline values: CDR1 GTSNPN, CDR2 SVGIG (reference sequence). There are 12 residues in the CDR3. The chain's CDR3 is CAWSRGTDTQYF. Written as DNA, the CDR3 is TGTGCCTGGAGTAGGGGCACAGATACGCAGTATTTT.

Concerning this clone: The same CDR3 also results from other DNA sequences found in this sample. This chain joins TRBV28 and TRBJ1-2; no clear D. Germline-derived CDR1 and CDR2 are MDHEN and SYDVKM. This CDR3 is 12 amino acids long. The germline V and J ends were trimmed by 5 bases and 4 bases, with 8 bases remaining between them. CDR3 region: CASSPSSYGYTF. Written as DNA, the CDR3 is TGTGCCAGCAGTCCCTCGTCCTATGGCTACACCTTC.

The chain joins TRBV28 to TRBJ2-7, with D hard to call. The V gene's germline CDR1 is MDHEN and CDR2 SYDVKM. The germline V and J ends were trimmed by 4 bases and 0 bases, with 10 bases remaining between them. The CDR3 consists of 14 residues. CDR3 sequence: CASSSPQSSYEQYF. In nucleotides, the CDR3 is TGTGCCAGCAGTTCCCCCCAGAGCTCCTACGAGCAGTACTTC.

V and J are TRBV24-1 and TRBJ2-1; D call uncertain. Germline assignment: CDR1 KGHDR and CDR2 SFDVKD. Trimming pared 3 bases from V and 4 bases from J, leaving 9 bases between. The CDR3 contains 14 residues. CDR3 amino acids: CATSDPGSYNEQFF. The CDR3 DNA sequence: TGTGCCACCAGTGATCCCGGGTCGTACAATGAGCAGTTCTTC.

This chain uses TRBV30 with TRBJ1-2; 7 nucleotides agree with TRBD1. CDR1 and CDR2 from the germline V gene are GTSNPN and SVGIG (reference sequence). V was clipped by 5 bases and J by 4 bases; unmatched bases: 4. The CDR3 has 12 residues. The CDR3 sequence is CAWGTESYGYTF. CDR3 sequence (DNA): TGTGCCTGGGGGACAGAGTCCTATGGCTACACCTTC.

The gene calls are TRBV3-1 (or the pseudogene TRBV3-2) and TRBJ1-4, with 8 bases that match TRBD1. The CDR3 consists of 13 residues. CDR1 is LGHDT, CDR2 YNNKEL, per germline (reference sequence). Germline trimming cut 4 bases from V and 7 bases from J; bases unmatched to any gene: 2. Written as DNA, the CDR3 is TGTGCCAGCAGCCGACAGGGGATTGAAAAACTGTTTTTT. Encoded protein: CASSRQGIEKLFF.

The rearrangement uses TRBV5-1 and TRBJ2-7; D could derive from TRBD1 or TRBD2 (5 bases each). Germline assignment: CDR1 SGHRS and CDR2 YFSETQ. Trimming shortened V by 3 bases and J by 4 bases, and 11 bases separated the two germline ends. The CDR3 runs to 13 residues. The CDR3 region is CASSSGAGYEQYF. Here the CDR3 DNA reads TGCGCCAGCAGCTCCGGGGCAGGGTACGAGCAGTACTTC.

V usage is TRBV28 and J usage is TRBJ2-1, with D possibly matching TRBD1 (5 bases). CDR1 and CDR2 from the germline V gene are MDHEN and SYDVKM. The CDR3 extends over 12 amino acids. The ends were cut back, 5 bases at V and 8 bases at J, with 10 bases in the middle. The CDR3 bases are TGTGCCAGCAGTACGACAGCTTATGAGCAGTTCTTC. This codes for CASSTTAYEQFF.

This chain links TRBV6-1 with TRBJ2-7; unclear D gene. The CDR3 has 15 amino acids. Trimming left V 0 bases short and J 3 bases short, with 12 bases between. The germline gives CDR1 MNHNS, CDR2 SASEGT. In DNA, the CDR3 is TGTGCCAGCAGTGAAGCGACGGAAGCTCTCTACGAGCAGTACTTC. It is translated as CASSEATEALYEQYF.

The chain couples TRBV27 to TRBJ2-1; a possible D gene is TRBD2 (5 bases). The germline V gene has CDR1 MNHEY and CDR2 SMNVEV (reference sequence). CDR3 length: 14 amino acids. Trimming stripped 3 bases from V and 9 bases from J, with 15 bases between. CDR3 sequence (DNA): TGTGCCAGCAGTTTTACCAGGAGGAAGGGTGAGCAGTTCTTC. This gives the protein CASSFTRRKGEQFF.

This clone has only a few counts. The rearrangement joins TRBV4-3 to TRBJ2-1, with 11 positions matching TRBD2. Trimming at V came to 2 bases and at J to 9 bases, leaving 12 bases not matched to a gene. This CDR3 has 17 amino acids. Germline V lookup: CDR1 LGHNA, CDR2 YSLEER. CDR3 sequence: CASSQQIGTSGDREQFF. The DNA for the CDR3 is TGCGCCAGCAGCCAACAAATCGGGACTAGCGGTGACCGTGAGCAGTTCTTC.

This clone occurred once. J is TRBJ1-1 and V is TRBV19; TRBD1 might be the D (6 bases). This CDR3 has 15 residues. Germline V CDR1 and CDR2: LNHDA, SQIVND (reference sequence). V dropped 6 bases and J dropped 3 bases, with 17 bases sitting between them. The CDR3 DNA reads as TGTGCCAGTAGACTCCCAGGGGCGTTGGACACTGAAGCTTTCTTT. As protein: CASRLPGALDTEAFF.

The chain employs TRBV7-9 and TRBJ1-3; 8 nucleotides match TRBD1. V gave up 2 bases and J gave up 5 bases; unmatched junction bases: 5. This CDR3 region has 15 residues. Germline V gene data show CDR1 as SEHNR and CDR2 as FQNEAQ (reference sequence). In nucleotides, the CDR3 is TGTGCCAGCAGCTTACAACGGACAGGGAGAAACACCATATATTTT. It codes for CASSLQRTGRNTIYF.

This chain links TRBV28 with TRBJ1-2; weak D call: TRBD1 (6 bases). Germline CDR1 MDHEN, CDR2 SYDVKM. Trimming cost V 7 bases and J 8 bases, with 23 bases left between them. The CDR3 sequence is 15 residues long. The CDR3 coding sequence is TGTGCCAGCACCGAAAAAGGGACAACTTCCAGAGGCTACACCTTC. Its protein product is CASTEKGTTSRGYTF.

The rearrangement links TRBV10-1 to TRBJ2-3, with D tentatively TRBD1 or TRBD2 (5 bases each). Germline values: CDR1 WNHNN, CDR2 SYGVQD (reference sequence). Trimming removed 2 bases from V and 4 bases from J, with 19 bases in between. The CDR3 consists of 17 residues. Here the CDR3 DNA reads TGCGCCAGCAGTGAGGAGACCGGGGCAAGTGGCGCAGATACGCAGTATTTT. Translated: CASSEETGASGADTQYF.

The chain links TRBV15 to TRBJ1-6; D gene unclear. Germline V gene sequence: CDR1 LNHNV, CDR2 YYDKDF (reference sequence). CDR3 size: 16 residues. Trimming stripped 0 bases from V and 7 bases from J, with 13 bases between. The CDR3 DNA follows: TGTGCCACCAGCAGAGATTTGGGTGCGGGCAATTCACCCCTCCACTTT. It specifies CATSRDLGAGNSPLHF.

The V gene is TRBV7-3, the J gene TRBJ1-1, with unresolved D. Germline CDR1 SGHTA, CDR2 FQGTGA. The CDR3 has 13 amino acids. V gave up 5 bases and J gave up 0 bases, with 7 bases separating them. DNA for the CDR3: TGTGCCAGCAGCCACGACATGAACACTGAAGCTTTCTTT. Its protein product is CASSHDMNTEAFF.

The chain couples TRBV12-3 or TRBV12-4 to TRBJ2-7; TRBD1 might be the D (5 bases). The CDR3 spans 13 residues. V lost 5 bases to trimming and J lost 0 bases, with 8 bases between them. The CDR3 coding sequence is TGTGCCAGCAGTCACGACAGCTCCTACGAGCAGTACTTC. Its protein is CASSHDSSYEQYF.

This rearrangement joins TRBV10-3 to TRBJ1-2; D unresolved. In germline, CDR1 is ENHRY, CDR2 SYGVKD. V was clipped by 4 bases and J by 1 base, with 19 bases between them. This CDR3 has 17 residues. In DNA form, the CDR3 reads TGTGCCATCAGTGCTGATCTCGGGCAGTCCTTTAACTATGGCTACACCTTC. It yields the protein CAISADLGQSFNYGYTF.

V usage is TRBV9 and J usage is TRBJ2-3, with 7 nucleotides matching TRBD2. The germline V gene has CDR1 SGDLS and CDR2 YYNGEE. Trimming removed 3 bases from V and 2 bases from J; junction bases left unmatched: 6. The CDR3 is 15 amino acids. CDR3 sequence: CASSGPGLPTDTQYF. For the CDR3, the DNA is TGTGCCAGCAGCGGTCCGGGACTACCCACAGATACGCAGTATTTT.

The chain joins TRBV28 to TRBJ1-1; D not certain. V lost 3 bases to trimming and J lost 6 bases, with 8 bases between them. CDR3 size: 12 residues. Germline values: CDR1 MDHEN, CDR2 SYDVKM. CDR3 sequence: CASSLVEPEAFF. The CDR3 DNA follows: TGTGCCAGCAGTTTGGTCGAACCTGAAGCTTTCTTT.

CDR3 amino acids: CASSLRTGELFF. For the CDR3, the DNA is TGTGCCAGCAGCCTCCGAACCGGGGAGCTGTTTTTT. V is TRBV3-1 (or the pseudogene TRBV3-2) and J is TRBJ2-2; no reliable D call. V was clipped by 4 bases and J by 5 bases, with 5 bases between them. This CDR3 is built from 12 residues. CDR1 and CDR2 from the germline V gene are LGHDT and YNNKEL (reference sequence).

The chain carries TRBV5-1 and TRBJ1-2; D is uncertain. The CDR3 contains 14 residues. From germline, CDR1 is SGHRS and CDR2 YFSETQ. The V end was cut by 0 bases, the J end by 8 bases, with 14 bases between. The CDR3 bases are TGCGCCAGCAGCTTGGAGGTCGTCCCGAGAGGCTACACCTTC. The encoded protein is CASSLEVVPRGYTF.

This chain links TRBV4-1 with TRBJ1-4, with a possible D match to TRBD1 (5 bases). Germline V gives CDR1 MGHRA, CDR2 YSYEKL. The CDR3 sequence is 14 residues long. Trimming removed 6 bases from V and 4 bases from J, with 12 bases in between. CDR3 region: CASSWGRNNEKLFF. The CDR3 region has the DNA TGCGCCAGCAGTTGGGGACGGAATAATGAAAAACTGTTTTTT.

The chain couples TRBV4-1 to TRBJ1-3; possibly TRBD1 for D (5 bases). Per germline, CDR1 MGHRA and CDR2 YSYEKL. CDR3 length: 15 amino acids. Between the trimmed V and J ends, which lost 0 bases and 2 bases, there was a span of 8 bases. In nucleotides, the CDR3 is TGCGCCAGCAGCCAAGATCGGGGGGCTGGAAACACCATATATTTT. Translating it yields CASSQDRGAGNTIYF.

This clone was seen only once. This rearrangement joins TRBV14 to TRBJ1-1; D perhaps matches TRBD1 (6 bases). Germline V CDR1 and CDR2: SGHDN, FVKESK. The V and J ends lost 4 bases and 1 base respectively, with 13 bases between them. There are 15 residues in the CDR3. The CDR3, as DNA: TGTGCCAGCAGCCTCCCCCAGGGGAGGAACACTGAAGCTTTCTTT. It yields the protein CASSLPQGRNTEAFF.

The V call is TRBV28, the J call TRBJ1-2; D uncertain. CDR3 length: 13 residues. Germline assignment: CDR1 MDHEN and CDR2 SYDVKM. The V end was cut by 4 bases, the J end by 8 bases, with 14 bases between. CDR3 coding DNA: TGTGCCAGCAGTTCCAGAACCTCTGCCGGCTACACCTTC. It yields the protein CASSSRTSAGYTF.

This clone was counted a single time. The gene calls are TRBV6-4 and TRBJ1-5; 11 bases line up with TRBD1. CDR3 length equals 15 residues. The V gene end was trimmed by 4 bases and the J gene end by 4 bases; junction bases not matched to a gene: 3. The germline V gene has CDR1 MRHNA and CDR2 SNTAGT. The CDR3 sequence: CASSAGTGGNQPQHF. The CDR3 DNA sequence: TGTGCCAGCAGTGCCGGGACAGGGGGGAATCAGCCCCAGCATTTT.

CDR3 sequence (DNA): TGTGCCAGCAGTTACTCGAGACAGGGGGCGAGGGAGCAGTACTTC. Encoded protein: CASSYSRQGAREQYF. The rearrangement joins TRBV6-5 to TRBJ2-7, with TRBD1 matching 10 bases. The germline V gene has CDR1 MNHEY and CDR2 SVGAGI. The V gene end was trimmed by 0 bases and the J gene end by 7 bases; junction bases not matched to a gene: 6. The CDR3 is 15 residues long.